Listed below are T cell receptor beta chains from one sample, sequenced in a study of OX40 agonist ivuxolimab in advanced cancers. Clones were sequenced by immunoSEQ multiplex PCR, and TCRdb holds only the in-frame ones, with some missing. The sample holds more than 80,000 clones, around 84% seen once. The sequencing here drew on CD4+ or CD8+ T cells sorted from blood, taken in a trial of the OX40 agonist ivuxolimab. Every receptor here comes from an adult with an advanced solid tumor such as melanoma, head and neck, liver or kidney cancer. Both conserved end residues are part of each CDR3. D genes are given only for firm matches. Some rows have no size entry. The others give once, few or many, or a class for an expanded clone.

TRBV5-1,TRBJ2-5,once,NA,TGCGCCAGCAGCCCAGGACGGACGCAAGAGACCCAGTACTTC,CASSPGRTQETQYF
TRBV5-5,TRBJ1-2,NA,NA,TGTGCCAGCAGCTTGGACTGGGCGGGTCTTCTCTATGGCTACACCTTC,CASSLDWAGLLYGYTF
TRBV5-6,TRBJ1-1,NA,TRBD1,TGTGCCAGCAGCTTGGCAGGGGGTGAGACTGAAGCTTTCTTT,CASSLAGGETEAFF
TRBV4-1,TRBJ1-2,NA,TRBD1,TGCGCCAGCAGCCAAGGTATACAGGGGGCCGATGGCTACACCTTC,CASSQGIQGADGYTF
TRBV10-3,TRBJ2-3,NA,TRBD2,TGTGCCATCAGTCGGACTAGCGGCACAGATACGCAGTATTTT,CAISRTSGTDTQYF
TRBV28,TRBJ1-6,NA,NA,TGTGCCAGCAGTTTTACGCGCTCACCCCTCCACTTT,CASSFTRSPLHF
TRBV7-9,TRBJ2-3,NA,TRBD2,TGTGCCAGCAGACGGGAGGGCCAAGGGAATACGCAGTATTTT,CASRREGQGNTQYF
TRBV6-6,TRBJ1-5,NA,NA,TGTGCCAGCAGTTACGAACAACCTAATCAGCCCCAGCATTTT,CASSYEQPNQPQHF
TRBV10-1,TRBJ2-3,NA,TRBD1,TGCGCCAGCAGGGTTGGACAGGACACAGATACGCAGTATTTT,CASRVGQDTDTQYF
TRBV7-8,TRBJ2-3,NA,NA,TGTGCCAGCAGCTTAGCGCAGGGAAGCACAGATACGCAGTATTTT,CASSLAQGSTDTQYF
TRBV7-9,TRBJ2-5,once,TRBD2,TGTGCCAGCAGCTTTAGGAGGGAGGGCCAAGAGACCCAGTACTTC,CASSFRREGQETQYF
TRBV7-9,TRBJ1-1,NA,TRBD1,TGTGCCAGCAGCCCCCCGAGACAGGGGATCACTGAAGCTTTCTTT,CASSPPRQGITEAFF
TRBV2,TRBJ2-3,NA,TRBD2,TGTGCCAGCAGTGGCGGGACTAGCGTAACAGATACGCAGTATTTT,CASSGGTSVTDTQYF
TRBV5-1,TRBJ1-2,NA,TRBD1,TGCGCCAGCAGCTTGTCCAGGGGGCTTGAAGGCTACACCTTC,CASSLSRGLEGYTF
TRBV7-3,TRBJ2-1,once,NA,TGTGCCAGCAGCCTCGGGGCCACCAATGAGCAGTTCTTC,CASSLGATNEQFF
TRBV29-1,TRBJ2-7,NA,NA,TGCAGCGTCAAAACCCTCAGGGGTACAGGATACGAGCAGTACTTC,CSVKTLRGTGYEQYF
TRBV19,TRBJ1-5,NA,TRBD1,TGTGCCAGTAGTAAGGGGGCGCGTCTTCAGCCCCAGCATTTT,CASSKGARLQPQHF
TRBV15,TRBJ2-5,NA,NA,TGTGCCACCAGCAGAGATGGGGAGTACCAAGAGACCCAGTACTTC,CATSRDGEYQETQYF
TRBV11-3,TRBJ2-7,NA,NA,TGTGCCAGCAGCCTTGGGGACGGCCCAACCTACGAGCAGTACTTC,CASSLGDGPTYEQYF
TRBV29-1,TRBJ1-3,NA,NA,TGCAGCGTTGTTGAATTCCTCTCTGGAAACACCATATATTTT,CSVVEFLSGNTIYF
TRBV11-2,TRBJ2-3,NA,NA,TGTGCCAGCAGCGCCACGGACTACACAGATACGCAGTATTTT,CASSATDYTDTQYF
TRBV7-6,TRBJ2-2,NA,NA,TGTGCCAGCAGCTTAGCCCCCCCGGGCTACGGGGAGCTGTTTTTT,CASSLAPPGYGELFF
TRBV6-5,TRBJ1-4,NA,TRBD1,TGTGCCAGCAGTTACTCGACAGGGGGTGAAAAACTGTTTTTT,CASSYSTGGEKLFF
TRBV30,TRBJ1-2,many,TRBD1,TGTGCCTGGAGTCCCAGGGGGCGAGGGCTGAACTATGGCTACACCTTC,CAWSPRGRGLNYGYTF
TRBV6-5,TRBJ1-1,NA,NA,TGTGCCAGCAGTTACGCGACAGATCTGAACACTGAAGCTTTCTTT,CASSYATDLNTEAFF
TRBV6-1,TRBJ1-1,NA,NA,TGTGCCAGCAGTGAAGCTGGCGCCCCTAGGAACACTGAAGCTTTCTTT,CASSEAGAPRNTEAFF
TRBV28,TRBJ2-2,NA,TRBD1,TGTGCCAGTTGGCAGGGGGCGCGGACCGGGGAGCTGTTTTTT,CASWQGARTGELFF
TRBV5-1,TRBJ2-5,NA,NA,TGCGCCAGCAGCTTTTACGGGGGAGGATCCTCAAAGACCCAGTACTTC,CASSFYGGGSSKTQYF
TRBV6-1,TRBJ1-2,NA,NA,TGTGCCAGCAGTAGGTTAGACTATGGCTACACCTTC,CASSRLDYGYTF
TRBV28,TRBJ1-2,NA,NA,TGTGCCAGCATAAGCCAACAGAGAGTGGGTGGCTACACCTTC,CASISQQRVGGYTF
TRBV18,TRBJ2-3,NA,NA,TGTGCCAGCTCTCCAAGCACAGATACGCAGTATTTT,CASSPSTDTQYF
TRBV7-8,TRBJ2-7,NA,NA,TGTGCCAGCAGCTTCGGGCCTCAGGGCACCTCTTACGAGCAGTACTTC,CASSFGPQGTSYEQYF
TRBV7-3,TRBJ2-7,NA,NA,TGTGCCAGCAGCTTGGTTTCGTCGGGCGAGCAGTACTTC,CASSLVSSGEQYF
TRBV4-1,TRBJ1-3,once,NA,TGCGCCAGCAGCCAAGATCAGCAAGGCTCTGGAAACACCATATATTTT,CASSQDQQGSGNTIYF
TRBV5-1,TRBJ2-1,NA,NA,TGCGCCAGCAGCTTGGTCGGGAGTTTTGAGCAGTTCTTC,CASSLVGSFEQFF
TRBV7-9,TRBJ2-3,NA,TRBD2,TGTGCCAGCCTACCCGGGACTAGGGCAGATACGCAGTATTTT,CASLPGTRADTQYF
TRBV9,TRBJ2-3,NA,TRBD2,TGTGCCAGCAGCCCCCAAGCGGGAAGCACAGATACGCAGTATTTT,CASSPQAGSTDTQYF
TRBV11-2,TRBJ2-7,NA,TRBD2,TGTGCCAGCAGCGTACTAGCGGGGTCCTACGAGCAGTACTTC,CASSVLAGSYEQYF
TRBV5-1,TRBJ2-3,NA,NA,TGCGCCAGCAGCTTGGCGGTCTACAGAAGCACAGATACGCAGTATTTT,CASSLAVYRSTDTQYF
TRBV2,TRBJ2-4,NA,TRBD2,TGTGCCAGCAGTGGACTAGCGGTACCCTACATTCAGTACTTC,CASSGLAVPYIQYF
TRBV6-1,TRBJ2-7,NA,TRBD2,TGTGCCAGCATATTTTCTAGCGGAACCTACGAGCAGTACTTC,CASIFSSGTYEQYF
TRBV18,TRBJ2-7,once,NA,TGTGCCAGCTCGGGGTCCTACGAGCAGTACTTC,CASSGSYEQYF
TRBV5-1,TRBJ1-1,NA,NA,TGCGCCAGCAGTTGGGGGGCTGAGGGTACTGAAGCTTTCTTT,CASSWGAEGTEAFF
TRBV19,TRBJ2-6,NA,TRBD1,TGTGCCAGTAGTATTACAGGGGCTGGGGCCAACGTCCTGACTTTC,CASSITGAGANVLTF
TRBV6-1,TRBJ1-2,NA,NA,TGTGCCAGCAGTGAAATGGGTGGCTATGGCTACACCTTC,CASSEMGGYGYTF
TRBV19,TRBJ2-4,once,NA,TGTGCCAGTAGTAAACAGACCACACCCGGGACGAAAAACATTCAGTACTTC,CASSKQTTPGTKNIQYF
TRBV5-1,TRBJ2-1,once,NA,TGCGCCAGCACCGTCGGAAATAGGTTGGCCAATGAGCAGTTCTTC,CASTVGNRLANEQFF